This T cell receptor (beta chain) was profiled in a study of blood T cells in healthy people across ages. Regarding this clonotype: The antigen is undetermined.

Broader study findings: Versus aged donors, long-lived donors had higher diversity and more naive CD4+ cells. Older individuals had lower TCR beta diversity per million T cells (the decline was roughly linear). The study could not conclusively compare naive and antigen-experienced cells, given its unsorted PBMCs.

Using a J-beta primer mix together with a sample-barcoded 5' primer, a second PCR was run for roughly 7 to 12 cycles. Every molecule of cDNA carried a tag from a template-switch adaptor with 12 random nucleotides. TCRdb reprocessed the 5' RACE reads with MiXCR, giving one entry per CDR3 protein. The table has fewer than 800,000 distinct CDR3 sequences, 20% to 25% seen once. There are 13 residues in the CDR3. Deletions cut 4 bases from V and 10 bases from J, with 11 bases between. Per germline, CDR1 LGHDT and CDR2 YNNKEL (reference sequence). J is TRBJ1-6 and V is TRBV3-1; D unclear. Sample: blood. The clonotype comes from a man between 65 and 85 years old in good health. In DNA form, the CDR3 reads TGTGCCAGCAGCCTAGAGGTTCGGTCACCCCTCCACTTT. Residues: CASSLEVRSPLHF.